This T cell receptor beta chain was recorded in a study of blood T cell repertoires in COVID-19. Study information: PBMCs, B-cell-depleted T cells, or T cells were the source of the cDNA or gDNA that made up the material.

This clone was recorded once. The authors' processing: Reference gene primer amplification gave nucleated cell count estimates. Sequenced by immunoSEQ multiplex PCR; TCRdb stores in-frame clones only, minus some. The D gene and trimming were derived from the DNA, and the V and J assignments and clone size from that table. Here the sample spans some 170,000 clones, 80% to 90% being singletons. This CDR3 comprises 19 residues. V gave up 3 bases and J gave up 0 bases; unmatched junction bases: 7. CDR1 is LNHDA and CDR2 is SQIVND in the germline V gene (reference sequence). The genes are TRBV19 and TRBJ2-2; 13 bases align to TRBD2. The source is a woman between 50 and 59 years old with acute or convalescent COVID-19. The sample comprised peripheral blood. DNA for the CDR3: TGTGCCAGTAGTATGGGACTAGCGGGGACTTTCGCGAACACCGGGGAGCTGTTTTTT. This encodes CASSMGLAGTFANTGELFF. The full variable domain, in which reference TRBV19 and TRBJ2-2 provide the parts outside the CDR3, is DGGITQSPKYLFRKEGQNVTLSCEQNLNHDAMYWYRQDPGQGLRLIYYSQIVNDFQKGDIAEGYSVSREKKESFPLTVTSAQKNPTAFYLCASSMGLAGTFANTGELFFGEGSRLTVL.